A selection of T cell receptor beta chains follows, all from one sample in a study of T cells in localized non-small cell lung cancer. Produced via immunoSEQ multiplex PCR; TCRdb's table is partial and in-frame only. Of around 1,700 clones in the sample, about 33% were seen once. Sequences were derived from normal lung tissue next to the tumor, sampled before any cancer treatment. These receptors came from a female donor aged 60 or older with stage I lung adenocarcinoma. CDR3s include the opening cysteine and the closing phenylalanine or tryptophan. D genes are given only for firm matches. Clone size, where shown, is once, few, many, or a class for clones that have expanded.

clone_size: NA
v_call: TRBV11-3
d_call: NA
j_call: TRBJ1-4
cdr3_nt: TGTGCCAGCAGCCAAGCGGCTAGAGTGAATGAAAAACTGTTTTTT
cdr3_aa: CASSQAARVNEKLFF

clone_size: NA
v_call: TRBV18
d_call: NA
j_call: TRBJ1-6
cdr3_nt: TGTGCCAGCTCACCGGGATCCTATAATTCACCCCTCCACTTT
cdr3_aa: CASSPGSYNSPLHF

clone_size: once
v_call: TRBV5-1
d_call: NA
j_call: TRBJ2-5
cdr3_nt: TGCGCCAGCAGCTTGTCTAGGGGATCAGAGACCCAGTACTTC
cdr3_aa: CASSLSRGSETQYF

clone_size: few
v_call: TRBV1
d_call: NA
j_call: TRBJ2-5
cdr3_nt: TGCGCCAGCAGCCAAGGGGCTAGCGGTTGGGAGACCCAGTACTTC
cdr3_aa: CASSQGASGWETQYF

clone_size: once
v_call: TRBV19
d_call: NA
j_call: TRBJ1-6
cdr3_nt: TGTGCCAGTAAAACGGGCAGCGAAAATTCACCCCTCCACTTT
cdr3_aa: CASKTGSENSPLHF

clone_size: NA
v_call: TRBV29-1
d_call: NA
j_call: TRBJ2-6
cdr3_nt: TGCAGCGTTGGACAACAGGGACCCTCTGGGGCCAACGTCCTGACTTTC
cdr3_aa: CSVGQQGPSGANVLTF

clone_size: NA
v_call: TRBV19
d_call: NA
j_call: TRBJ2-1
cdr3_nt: TGTGCCAGTAGTACCCGGGGCGAAAACAATGAGCAGTTCTTC
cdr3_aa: CASSTRGENNEQFF

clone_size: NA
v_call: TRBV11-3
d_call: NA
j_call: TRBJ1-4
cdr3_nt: TGTGCCAGCAGCCCGACCTTTTCCAGGGGAACTAATGAAAAACTGTTTTTT
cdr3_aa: CASSPTFSRGTNEKLFF

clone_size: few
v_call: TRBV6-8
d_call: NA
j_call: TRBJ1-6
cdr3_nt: TGTGCCAGCAGTTACTCACGGGGTTCAGGCAGAGAATCACCCCTCCACTTT
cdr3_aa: CASSYSRGSGRESPLHF

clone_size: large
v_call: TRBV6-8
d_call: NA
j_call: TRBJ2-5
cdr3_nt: TGTGCCAGCAGTTACTCGACGCTGGGTGCAGAGACCCAGTACTTC
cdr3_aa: CASSYSTLGAETQYF

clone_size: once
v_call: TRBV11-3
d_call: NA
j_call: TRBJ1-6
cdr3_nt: TGTGCCAGCAGCTTACTGTCGGGCCTCGGGAATCCCCTCCACTTT
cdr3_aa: CASSLLSGLGNPLHF

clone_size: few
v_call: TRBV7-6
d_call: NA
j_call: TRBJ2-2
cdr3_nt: TGTGCCAGCAGCTTCGATGGGGGAACCGGGGAGCTGTTTTTT
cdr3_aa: CASSFDGGTGELFF

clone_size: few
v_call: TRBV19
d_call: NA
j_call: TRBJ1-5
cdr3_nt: TGTGCCAGTAGCCTCGGGATGAGCAATCAGCCCCAGCATTTT
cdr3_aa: CASSLGMSNQPQHF

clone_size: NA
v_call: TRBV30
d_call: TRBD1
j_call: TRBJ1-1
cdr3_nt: TGTGCCTGGAGCCTTAAGACAGGGGAAGCTTTCTTT
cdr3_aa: CAWSLKTGEAFF

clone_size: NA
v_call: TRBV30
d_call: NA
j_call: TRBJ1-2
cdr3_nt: TGTGCCTGGAATCCGGGACGGTACTATGGCTACACCTTC
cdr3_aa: CAWNPGRYYGYTF

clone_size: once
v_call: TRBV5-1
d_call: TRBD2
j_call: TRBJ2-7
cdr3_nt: TGCGCCAGCAGCTTCACTAGCGGGAGTTTCGACGAGCAGTACTTC
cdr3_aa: CASSFTSGSFDEQYF

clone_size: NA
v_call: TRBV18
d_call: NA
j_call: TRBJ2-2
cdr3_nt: TGTGCCAGCTCACGACCGGACGGTTGGAACACCGGGGAGCTGTTTTTT
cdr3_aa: CASSRPDGWNTGELFF

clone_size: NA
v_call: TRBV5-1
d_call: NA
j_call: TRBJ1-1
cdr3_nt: TGCGCCAGCAGCTTGCAAACTGCGAACACTGAAGCTTTCTTT
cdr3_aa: CASSLQTANTEAFF

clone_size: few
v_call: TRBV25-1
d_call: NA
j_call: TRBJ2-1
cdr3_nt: TGTGCCAGCAGTGATAGTAGGCGGGATTACAATGAGCAGTTCTTC
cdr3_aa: CASSDSRRDYNEQFF

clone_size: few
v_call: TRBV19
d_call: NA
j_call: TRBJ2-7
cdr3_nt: TGTGCCACCGGAACAGGGAACGAGCAGTACTTC
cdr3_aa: CATGTGNEQYF

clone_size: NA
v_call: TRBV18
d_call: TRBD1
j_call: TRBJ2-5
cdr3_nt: TGTGCCAGCTCACCGAGAGGACAGGGAGGAGAGACCCAGTACTTC
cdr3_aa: CASSPRGQGGETQYF

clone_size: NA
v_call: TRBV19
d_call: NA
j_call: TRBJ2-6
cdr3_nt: TGTGCCAGTAGTACCACTGGGGCCAACGTCCTGACTTTC
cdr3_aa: CASSTTGANVLTF

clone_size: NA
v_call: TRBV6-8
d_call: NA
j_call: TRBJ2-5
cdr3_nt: TGTGCCAGCTCGACTGGGGGAGAGACCCAGTACTTC
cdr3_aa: CASSTGGETQYF

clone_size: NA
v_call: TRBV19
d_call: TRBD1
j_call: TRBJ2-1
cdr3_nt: TGTGCCAGTAGGAGGGCACAGGGGGAGTGGAATGAGCAGTTCTTC
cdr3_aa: CASRRAQGEWNEQFF

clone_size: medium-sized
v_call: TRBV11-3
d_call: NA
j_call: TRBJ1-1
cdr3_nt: TGTGCCAGCAGCTTGGCCGGACAGTTCACTGAAGCTTTCTTT
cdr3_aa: CASSLAGQFTEAFF

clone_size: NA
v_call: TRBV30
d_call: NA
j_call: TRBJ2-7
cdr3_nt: TGTGCCGCCAATAGGATAAACGAGCAGTACTTC
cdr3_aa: CAANRINEQYF